Sequencing of this TCR beta chain was carried out in a study of T cells in Graves' hyperthyroidism and ophthalmopathy (dated by TCRdb to between 2018 and 2021). Looking at the study overall: Peripheral blood was collected at initial diagnosis, before any treatment. An independent validation cohort of some 18 hyperthyroidism patients and approximately 17 patients who later progressed to ophthalmopathy tested prospective prediction of ophthalmopathy. In more than 5 Graves' hyperthyroidism patients, the study also compared T-cell repertoires from thyroid tissue with T-cell repertoires from blood. A discovery cohort of about a hundred patients, roughly 40 with Graves' ophthalmopathy and 55 to 60 with stable Graves' hyperthyroidism, was used to find distinguishing TCR V-J signatures. The 100 or so discovery patients were randomly split 7:3 into training and test sets. According to the paper, TCR Vbeta CDR3 sequencing was carried out on around 140 peripheral blood samples, which came from around 43 ophthalmopathy, approximately 78 hyperthyroidism and roughly 17 progressor patients. After blood sampling, hyperthyroidism patients were treated with methimazole at a starting dose of 30 mg daily, and ophthalmopathy patients were treated with high-dose intravenous methylprednisolone.

The table lists this clonotype with many counts. Its antigen is currently not known. The record has no base qualities; no much larger clone is one base away. Ophthalmopathy patients had moderately to severely active disease, Clinical Activity Score of at least 3, NOSPECS grade of at least 4, and duration under 3 months. Any patient with an uncontrolled infection, another autoimmune disease, pregnancy or lactation was excluded. Diagnoses were based on clinical symptoms, serum thyroxine and TRAb, thyroid ultrasound and orbital computed tomography. PBMCs were isolated from around 10 ml of fresh peripheral blood by Ficoll-Paque density gradient centrifugation. Total RNA was extracted with Trizol reagent, and quality was checked on an Agilent 2100 Bioanalyzer. The germline V gene encodes CDR1 GTSNPN and CDR2 SVGIG (reference sequence). From the cysteine up to the phenylalanine, the CDR3 has a length of 15 residues. The sequence is cut down to CDR3 DNA, 45 bases in frame from base 1. The V end loses 1 base and the J end loses 0 bases, and a stretch of 12 bases separates them.

Overall study outcomes, separate from this receptor: Most expanded thyroid clonotypes (frequency above 0.001) were also found in blood, which suggests that blood repertoires may mirror thyroid immune responses. Ophthalmopathy was separated from stable hyperthyroidism by a 13 V-J signature model, with 85% to 90% sensitivity and about 84% specificity obtained in cross-validation and 80%/75% obtained in testing. Sample size was not statistically predetermined, and blinding of investigators to group allocation was not performed. During validation, the model predicted progression to ophthalmopathy a median of about 6.5 months ahead of onset, with 70.59% sensitivity and around 73% specificity.

The TCR beta CDR3 regions were amplified from the RNA transcripts. The first round of RT-PCR for the TCR CDR3 was performed with the HTBI primer set and the Qiagen OneStep RT-PCR kit. The libraries were constructed in a second round of multiplex PCR and then size-selected and purified. Paired-end sequencing of the libraries was performed with 100 bp reads on an Illumina HiSeq2000. Turning to the authors' computational methods: Raw data were processed with SOAPnuke, discarding reads with adapters, uncalled bases, mean Phred below 15, or no exact constant-primer or identifier match. High-quality paired reads were merged using COPE v1.2.5, and each unique nucleotide sequence was defined as a clonotype. MiTCR v1.1 was used to align the clonotypes against IMGT TRBV, TRBD and TRBJ reference segments. Only V-J combinations with frequency above 0.0001, covering 98% to 99.2% of repertoires, were analysed. The TCS score was defined as F50 (clonal expansion) divided by E x V (chaos), with BLOSUM62-based TCRdist calculated between CDR3 peptides within each V-J. Welch's t-statistics and random forest reduced 450 to 600 V-J features to under 15, which were used in a naive Bayes classifier (R e1071). The raw public data were reprocessed by TCRdb itself: fastp quality trimming at Q25, MiXCR clonotype calling, in-frame beta chains only. For every CDR3 protein sequence, its rows merge into one entry that carries the most common genes and DNA. Clone size and V and J calls follow TCRdb, not the original study. This sample comprises hundreds of thousands of distinct CDR3 sequences, 17% of them detected only once. The ten largest clones capture approximately 16% of the sample.

The material sequenced was blood. The receptor chain draws on TRBV30 and TRBJ1-1; no D gene can be assigned with confidence. The receptor was isolated from a woman aged 18-29 years with Graves' ophthalmopathy. The nucleotide sequence reads as follows: TGTGCCTGGAGTGAGAACGCCCGAATGAACACTGAAGCTTTCTTT. Translation gives CAWSENARMNTEAFF.